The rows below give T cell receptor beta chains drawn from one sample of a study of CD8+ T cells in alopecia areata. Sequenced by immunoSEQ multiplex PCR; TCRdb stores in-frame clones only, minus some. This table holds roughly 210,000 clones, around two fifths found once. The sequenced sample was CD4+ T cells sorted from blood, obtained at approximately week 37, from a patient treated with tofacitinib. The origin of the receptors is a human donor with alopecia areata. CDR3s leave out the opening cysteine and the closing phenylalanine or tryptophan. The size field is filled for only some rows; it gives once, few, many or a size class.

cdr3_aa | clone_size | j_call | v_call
ASSPVTGGNEKLF | many | TRBJ1-4 | TRBV18
ASSLAEGELF | many | TRBJ2-2 | TRBV7-9
ASSFTDYEQY | few | TRBJ2-7 | TRBV28
SVPGLRSTGELF | NA | TRBJ2-2 | TRBV29-1
ATSSMGAGANVLT | NA | TRBJ2-6 | TRBV15
AWTTIWGGTGELF | NA | TRBJ2-2 | TRBV30
ASKLAGGQETQY | few | TRBJ2-5 | TRBV5-1
AISDQGTMNTEAF | NA | TRBJ1-1 | TRBV10-3
ASSLRGSGEQY | NA | TRBJ2-7 | TRBV27
ASSAGQGQETQY | few | TRBJ2-5 | TRBV7-2
ASRGRSSYNEQF | NA | TRBJ2-1 | TRBV27
ASSLNRGLSAF | NA | TRBJ1-1 | TRBV5-5
ASSFSRGDPGQY | NA | TRBJ2-7 | TRBV28
ASSLVAGPVGYT | few | TRBJ1-2 | TRBV5-6
ASRTTGVEY | NA | TRBJ2-7 | TRBV6-5
ASLLQVPYEQY | NA | TRBJ2-7 | TRBV6-1
ATSWRQGQPQH | NA | TRBJ1-5 | TRBV15
SVELGEGATDTQY | few | TRBJ2-3 | TRBV29-1
SVEVRGTGELF | NA | TRBJ2-2 | TRBV29-1
ASSQEGRNQETQY | few | TRBJ2-5 | TRBV4-3
ASSPRVGSQPETQY | NA | TRBJ2-5 | TRBV7-9
ASSYDRGYEQY | NA | TRBJ2-7 | TRBV7-8
ASSLVGGGKNIQY | NA | TRBJ2-4 | TRBV5-1
SSGTGGTYGYT | NA | TRBJ1-2 | TRBV29-1
AWTRTAMGETQY | NA | TRBJ2-5 | TRBV30
ASSGAGVGTDTQY | few | TRBJ2-3 | TRBV5-1
ASKMADRLAKNIQY | NA | TRBJ2-4 | TRBV28
ASGLTDTQY | NA | TRBJ2-3 | TRBV7-2
ASSPRGVYEQY | NA | TRBJ2-7 | TRBV4-1
ASSPSRSSGANVLT | NA | TRBJ2-6 | TRBV5-1
ASSPRGKEDTQY | few | TRBJ2-3 | TRBV4-1
ASPEGQSTGELF | NA | TRBJ2-2 | TRBV9
ASSEFGGAGDAF | NA | TRBJ1-1 | TRBV25-1
ASSLRTSGSPGEQY | NA | TRBJ2-7 | TRBV5-1
ASSPLGNRGSEKLF | few | TRBJ1-4 | TRBV25-1
ASSMGLAGLRGEQF | few | TRBJ2-1 | TRBV7-2
ASSLDGRPSGANVLT | NA | TRBJ2-6 | TRBV5-1
ASSYLDNIQY | once | TRBJ2-4 | TRBV6-6
ASRGGSSSYNEQF | NA | TRBJ2-1 | TRBV25-1
AWSVRTSGRREQF | NA | TRBJ2-1 | TRBV30
AISEGQGREKLF | few | TRBJ1-4 | TRBV10-3
ASSQDGTSGGTDTQY | NA | TRBJ2-3 | TRBV4-1